What follows are 15 T cell receptor beta chains derived from one specimen sequenced in a study of T cell responses to AZD1222 COVID-19 vaccine. Using immunoSEQ multiplex PCR, the repertoire was profiled, and TCRdb retains in-frame clones only, with some absent. The table shows 120,000 to 150,000 clones, with roughly nine tenths occurring only once. The sample in question was peripheral blood, obtained 28 days after the second AZD1222 dose. The receptors shown here come from an adult who received the AZD1222 COVID-19 vaccine.

The chain couples TRBV27 to TRBJ1-4; no reliable D call. V was shortened by 0 bases and J by 4 bases, with 12 bases between the two germline ends. Germline V gene data show CDR1 as MNHEY and CDR2 as SMNVEV (reference sequence). This CDR3 spans 16 amino acids. CDR3 protein: CASSLSGRQLNEKLFF. The CDR3 bases are TGTGCCAGCAGTTTATCAGGTCGGCAGCTTAATGAAAAACTGTTTTTT.

This clone has just a few counts. The chain recombines TRBV5-1 with TRBJ1-6; no reliable D call. The CDR3 loop spans 15 amino acids. The germline gives CDR1 SGHRS, CDR2 YFSETQ. The V and J ends lost 0 bases and 7 bases respectively, with 11 bases between them. Written as DNA, the CDR3 is TGCGCCAGCAGCTTGGAAGTCAGGTTAAATTCACCCCTCCACTTT. This encodes CASSLEVRLNSPLHF.

The chain employs TRBV10-3 and TRBJ1-5; D is unresolved. V lost 8 bases to trimming and J lost 0 bases, with 5 bases between them. CDR1 ENHRY and CDR2 SYGVKD come from the germline V gene. The CDR3 is made up of 12 amino acids. The CDR3 region has the DNA TGTGCCATCGCGAGTAGCAATCAGCCCCAGCATTTT. This gives the protein CAIASSNQPQHF.

This chain uses TRBV7-9 with TRBJ1-2; D unclear. V gave up 5 bases and J gave up 2 bases, with 12 bases separating them. Germline assignment: CDR1 SEHNR and CDR2 FQNEAQ (reference sequence). This CDR3 has 14 residues. The CDR3 here is CASSPSGVNYGYTF. The CDR3 bases are TGTGCCAGCAGCCCAAGTGGGGTGAACTATGGCTACACCTTC. The whole variable domain, filled in from reference TRBV7-9 and TRBJ1-2, reads DTGVSQNPRHKITKRGQNVTFRCDPISEHNRLYWYRQTLGQGPEFLTYFQNEAQLEKSRLLSDRFSAERPKGSFSTLEIQRTEQGDSAMYLCASSPSGVNYGYTFGSGTRLTVV.

The chain is built from TRBV3-1 (or the pseudogene TRBV3-2) and TRBJ1-2, with a possible D match to TRBD1 (6 bases). V lost 4 bases to trimming and J lost 0 bases, with 12 bases between them. The CDR3 covers 15 residues. Germline loops: CDR1 LGHDT, CDR2 YNNKEL (reference sequence). CDR3: CASSPRQATNYGYTF. DNA of the CDR3: TGTGCCAGCAGCCCGCGACAGGCTACTAACTATGGCTACACCTTC.

This rearrangement joins TRBV21-1 to TRBJ2-3. TRBV21-1 is a documented pseudogene. CDR3 length: 17 amino acids. The DNA for the CDR3 is TGTGCCAGCAGCAATGACAGGGAGGGTTTGTGTCCAGATACGCAGTATTTT. Residues: CASSNDREGLCPDTQYF.

The chain recombines TRBV5-6 with TRBJ2-5; 9 bases map to TRBD2. V lost 1 base to trimming and J lost 4 bases; unmatched junction nucleotides: 5. The CDR3 sequence is 15 residues long. CDR1 is SGHDT and CDR2 is YYEEEE in the germline V gene. The CDR3: CASSLRGGGVETQYF. CDR3 sequence (DNA): TGTGCCAGCAGCTTGCGGGGCGGGGGGGTAGAGACCCAGTACTTC.

The chain has TRBV9 and TRBJ1-5; D gene unclear. The CDR3 runs 14 residues. Germline-derived CDR1 and CDR2 are SGDLS and YYNGEE. V gave up 2 bases and J gave up 6 bases, with 12 bases separating them. The CDR3 region has the DNA TGTGCCAGCAGCGTTTCCGGGTTTTCTCAGCCCCAGCATTTT. Translation: CASSVSGFSQPQHF.

In DNA, the CDR3 is TGCGCCAGCAGCCAACAACAGGGGGCTGCCTACAATGAGCAGTTCTTC. It is translated as CASSQQQGAAYNEQFF. J is TRBJ2-1 and V is TRBV4-1; 9 positions agree with TRBD1. Germline V gene data show CDR1 as MGHRA and CDR2 as YSYEKL. The CDR3 contains 16 residues. The junction had 4 bases not matched to a gene; V was cut back by 2 bases and J by 2 bases.

The chain links TRBV9 to TRBJ1-3; D not certain. Per germline, CDR1 SGDLS and CDR2 YYNGEE. The CDR3 extends over 13 amino acids. V was pared by 2 bases and J by 4 bases, with 7 bases between. CDR3 nucleotides: TGTGCCAGCAGCGTCTCGAGGGGAAACACCATATATTTT. Its translation is CASSVSRGNTIYF.

The chain has TRBV7-2 and TRBJ2-3; 9 bases align to TRBD1. The CDR3 consists of 15 residues. Looked up from germline, CDR1 is SGHTA and CDR2 is FQGNSA. The V and J ends lost 4 bases and 1 base, in that order; junction bases with no gene match: 3. The CDR3 is CASSWGQGRTDTQYF. The CDR3 DNA reads TGTGCCAGCAGCTGGGGACAGGGTCGCACAGATACGCAGTATTTT. The whole variable domain, remainder taken from reference TRBV7-2 and TRBJ2-3, is GAGVSQSPSNKVTEKGKDVELRCDPISGHTALYWYRQSLGQGLEFLIYFQGNSAPDKSGLPSDRFSAERTGGSVSTLTIQRTQQEDSAVYLCASSWGQGRTDTQYFGPGTRLTVL.

The rearrangement uses TRBV6-6 and TRBJ1-3; no definite D call. Germline values: CDR1 MNHNY, CDR2 SVGAGI (reference sequence). The CDR3 sequence is 12 residues long. With 3 bases removed from V and 2 bases from J, the gap between germline ends came to 2 bases. The CDR3, as DNA: TGTGCCAGCAGTTATGCTGGAAACACCATATATTTT. It translates to CASSYAGNTIYF.

The chain has TRBV11-1 and TRBJ1-1; no clear D. CDR3 size: 13 residues. V was clipped by 6 bases and J by 2 bases, with 10 bases between them. Germline V gene data show CDR1 as SGHAT and CDR2 as FQDESV (reference sequence). The CDR3 sequence is CASRGRANTEAFF. The CDR3 DNA follows: TGTGCCAGCAGGGGGAGAGCCAACACTGAAGCTTTCTTT.

The chain uses TRBV7-9 and TRBJ2-1; TRBD1 is a possible D gene (6 bases). Trimming left V 4 bases short and J 0 bases short, with 13 bases between. Per germline, CDR1 SEHNR and CDR2 FQNEAQ (reference sequence). CDR3 length: 16 amino acids. As DNA, the CDR3 is TGTGCCAGCAGCTCCCTACAGGGAGACTCCTACAATGAGCAGTTCTTC. As protein: CASSSLQGDSYNEQFF.

The chain has TRBV9 and TRBJ2-1; 7 bases line up with TRBD2. The CDR3 totals 13 residues. Germline lookup yields CDR1 SGDLS and CDR2 YYNGEE. V trimming: 0 bases; J trimming: 13 bases; junction bases outside the gene matches: 7. The CDR3 loop reads CASSVAFGTNQFF. The DNA of the CDR3 is TGTGCCAGCAGCGTAGCTTTCGGGACTAACCAGTTCTTC.